One sample yielded the 32 T cell receptor beta chains listed below, sequenced in a study of T cell responses to AZD1222 COVID-19 vaccine. This table comes from immunoSEQ multiplex PCR, and its TCRdb copy is limited to in-frame clones, with some not included. The table includes some 96,000 clones, about 90% detected once. Material: peripheral blood, obtained on day 0 of AZD1222 vaccination. Source of these receptors: an adult in good health.

With regard to this clone: Other DNA sequences in this sample translate to the same CDR3. The chain has TRBV5-4 and TRBJ1-5; a weak D match, TRBD1 (6 bases). This CDR3 is 14 amino acids long. The ends were cut back, 2 bases at V and 3 bases at J, with 9 bases in the middle. Germline V gene sequence: CDR1 SGHNT, CDR2 YYREEE (reference sequence). The CDR3 sequence is CASSLGGTNQPQHF. DNA of the CDR3: TGTGCCAGCAGCTTAGGGGGTACCAATCAGCCCCAGCATTTT.

The rearrangement links TRBV10-3 to TRBJ1-6; 10 nucleotides agree with TRBD1. The V segment lost 3 bases and the J segment 6 bases; nucleotides outside the gene matches: 5. Looked up from germline, CDR1 is ENHRY and CDR2 is SYGVKD. This CDR3 has 16 residues. CDR3 in DNA: TGTGCCATCAGTGAACGGACAGGGGGTTTTAATTCACCCCTCCACTTT. Residues: CAISERTGGFNSPLHF.

V and J are TRBV7-3 and TRBJ2-3; TRBD1 matches at 10 bases. The CDR3 contains 15 residues. With 5 bases clipped from V and 3 bases from J, the junction kept 5 bases outside the gene matches. Germline assignment: CDR1 SGHTA and CDR2 FQGTGA. CDR3 region: CASSLTGGWTDTQYF. Written as DNA, the CDR3 is TGTGCCAGCAGCCTGACAGGGGGCTGGACAGATACGCAGTATTTT. The full variable domain, completed using reference TRBV7-3 and TRBJ2-3, is GAGVSQTPSNKVTEKGKYVELRCDPISGHTALYWYRQSLGQGPEFLIYFQGTGAADDSGLPNDRFFAVRPEGSVSTLKIQRTERGDSAVYLCASSLTGGWTDTQYFGPGTRLTVL.

The gene calls are TRBV27 and TRBJ2-5; 8 bases map to TRBD2. This CDR3 spans 15 amino acids. After removal of 5 bases from V and 5 bases from J, the junction contained 10 bases not matched to a gene. CDR1 MNHEY and CDR2 SMNVEV come from the germline V gene (reference sequence). The CDR3 region has the DNA TGTGCCAGCAGTCGAGCGGGAGACCCTTGGGAGACCCAGTACTTC. Its translation: CASSRAGDPWETQYF.

This chain links TRBV29-1 with TRBJ1-1; D gene ambiguous. CDR1 and CDR2 from the germline V gene are SQVTM and ANQGSEA. The ends were cut back, 6 bases at V and 1 base at J, with 9 bases in the middle. CDR3 length: 12 amino acids. The CDR3, as DNA: TGCAGCGTCACGACCCCGAACACTGAAGCTTTCTTT. Its protein product is CSVTTPNTEAFF. Variable domain in full (rest from reference TRBV29-1 and TRBJ1-1): SAVISQKPSRDICQRGTSLTIQCQVDSQVTMMFWYRQQPGQSLTLIATANQGSEATYESGFVIDKFPISRPNLTFSTLTVSNMSPEDSSIYLCSVTTPNTEAFFGQGTRLTVV.

About this clone itself: Other DNA sequences in the sample encode the same CDR3. The V call is TRBV12-3 or TRBV12-4, the J call TRBJ1-2, with D unclear. CDR3 length equals 13 residues. Trimming pared 5 bases from V and 2 bases from J, leaving 9 bases between. The CDR3 DNA sequence: TGTGCCAGCAGTCCGACGGAAAACTATGGCTACACCTTC. It encodes CASSPTENYGYTF.

The CDR3 coding sequence is TGTGCCAGCAGTATAACAGGGGTGGCTAATGAAAAACTGTTTTTT. Its protein is CASSITGVANEKLFF. V and J are TRBV2 and TRBJ1-4; 7 bases line up with TRBD1. V lost 5 bases to trimming and J lost 3 bases; unmatched junction nucleotides: 6. This CDR3 is built from 15 residues. Looked up from germline, CDR1 is SNHLY and CDR2 is FYNNEI.

This clone was observed once. The chain links TRBV5-1 to TRBJ1-6; D gene ambiguous. Germline CDR1 is SGHRS and CDR2 is YFSETQ. This CDR3 is built from 15 residues. Trimming stripped 0 bases from V and 7 bases from J, with 11 bases between. CDR3 protein: CASSLVGVGNSPLHF. Written as DNA, the CDR3 is TGCGCCAGCAGCTTGGTGGGAGTTGGAAATTCACCCCTCCACTTT.

Of note for this clone: One end of the junction is discordant with germline, which a read error may explain. The V and J genes are TRBV7-3 and TRBJ2-3; 9 bases agree with TRBD1. The CDR3 runs to 10 residues. Germline V gives CDR1 SGHTA, CDR2 FQGTGA. The CDR3 protein is CGTGIDTQYF. The DNA of the CDR3 is TGCGGGACAGGGATAGATACGCAGTATTTT.

The V gene is TRBV5-5, the J gene TRBJ2-7, with TRBD1 matching 11 bases. CDR1 and CDR2 (germline): SGHKS, YYEKEE (reference sequence). J gave up 2 bases and V 2 bases, and 3 bases lay outside the gene matches. The length of the CDR3 is 15 residues. The CDR3 spells CASSFRDRGTYEQYF. DNA for the CDR3: TGTGCCAGCAGCTTCCGGGACAGGGGGACCTACGAGCAGTACTTC.

The chain couples TRBV24-1 to TRBJ1-2, with 10 bases identical to TRBD1. Losses at the gene ends were 2 bases for V and 8 bases for J; bases not matched to a gene: 7. CDR1 and CDR2 (germline): KGHDR, SFDVKD. This CDR3 contains 15 residues. Written as DNA, the CDR3 is TGTGCCACCAGTGATTGGGACAGGGGAACAGAGGGCTACACCTTC. This sequence encodes CATSDWDRGTEGYTF.

The chain couples TRBV5-1 to TRBJ2-1, with 12 bases identical to TRBD2. V lost 3 bases, J lost 3 bases, and 4 bases stayed unmatched. This CDR3 has 16 residues. The germline gives CDR1 SGHRS, CDR2 YFSETQ. The CDR3 here is CASSSGLAGFYNEQFF. As DNA, the CDR3 is TGCGCCAGCAGCTCCGGACTAGCGGGATTCTACAATGAGCAGTTCTTC.

Comment on this clone: One end of the junction is discordant with germline, which a read error may explain. V is TRBV3-1 (or the pseudogene TRBV3-2) and J is TRBJ1-6, with unresolved D. The germline V gene encodes CDR1 LGHDT and CDR2 YNNKEL (reference sequence). The length of the CDR3 is 14 residues. The CDR3 is CASSQEPYNSPLHF. CDR3 sequence (DNA): TGTGCCAGCAGCCAAGAACCCTACAATTCACCCCTCCACTTT.

CDR3: CASSVVGSETQYF. The CDR3 DNA sequence: TGTGCCAGCAGCGTAGTGGGCAGCGAGACCCAGTACTTC. The V gene is TRBV9, the J gene TRBJ2-5; no reliable D call. With 0 bases removed from V and 5 bases from J, the gap between germline ends came to 8 bases. CDR1 and CDR2 from the germline V gene are SGDLS and YYNGEE. The CDR3 runs to 13 residues. The full variable domain, in which reference TRBV9 and TRBJ2-5 provide the parts outside the CDR3, is DSGVTQTPKHLITATGQRVTLRCSPRSGDLSVYWYQQSLDQGLQFLIQYYNGEERAKGNILERFSAQQFPDLHSELNLSSLELGDSALYFCASSVVGSETQYFGPGTRLLVL.

CDR3 loop: CASSAGGSATDTQYF. In DNA, the CDR3 is TGTGCCAGCAGCGCCGGGGGGAGTGCGACAGATACGCAGTATTTT. The J gene is TRBJ2-3, the V gene TRBV2; 7 bases fit TRBD2. The CDR3 length is 15 residues. Per the germline V gene, CDR1 is SNHLY and CDR2 is FYNNEI. The ends lost 6 bases at V and 3 bases at J; junction bases unmatched: 9. Together with reference TRBV2 and TRBJ2-3, the CDR3 gives the full variable domain: EPEVTQTPSHQVTQMGQEVILRCVPISNHLYFYWYRQILGQKVEFLVSFYNNEISEKSEIFDDQFSVERPDGSNFTLKIRSTKLEDSAMYFCASSAGGSATDTQYFGPGTRLTVL.

This clone was found once. V usage is TRBV21-1 and J usage is TRBJ1-4. TRBV21-1 is tagged as a pseudogene. CDR3 length: 15 amino acids. CDR3 DNA sequence: TGTGCCAGCAGCAAAGGAGGGGGGGCTAATGAAAAACTGTTTTTT. Its protein product is CASSKGGGANEKLFF.

Only a few counts were recorded for this clone. The chain uses TRBV3-1 (or the pseudogene TRBV3-2) and TRBJ2-3; D is possibly TRBD1 (6 bases). Trimming cost V 4 bases and J 2 bases, with 13 bases left between them. The CDR3 has 15 amino acids. The V gene's germline CDR1 is LGHDT and CDR2 YNNKEL (reference sequence). CDR3 protein: CASSRQQGTTDTQYF. Written as DNA, the CDR3 is TGTGCCAGCAGCCGACAACAGGGAACCACAGATACGCAGTATTTT.

V gene TRBV7-8 combines with J gene TRBJ2-5; D is uncertain. V was shortened by 1 base and J by 2 bases, with 11 bases between the two germline ends. CDR1 is SGHVS, CDR2 FQNEAQ, per germline. The CDR3 has 15 residues. The CDR3 spells CASSLGLQRQETQYF. DNA of the CDR3: TGTGCCAGCAGCTTAGGATTGCAGAGACAAGAGACCCAGTACTTC.

The chain employs TRBV28 and TRBJ2-1; D is unclear. The V end lost 5 bases, the J end lost 0 bases, and 5 bases lay between the germline ends. The length of the CDR3 is 13 residues. The germline CDR1 and CDR2 sequences are MDHEN and SYDVKM. For the CDR3, the DNA is TGTGCCAGCAGTCCCTACTCCTACAATGAGCAGTTCTTC. It codes for CASSPYSYNEQFF. The variable domain in full, with the rest retrieved from reference TRBV28 and TRBJ2-1, is DVKVTQSSRYLVKRTGEKVFLECVQDMDHENMFWYRQDPGLGLRLIYFSYDVKMKEKGDIPEGYSVSREKKERFSLILESASTNQTSMYLCASSPYSYNEQFFGPGTRLTVL.

This chain uses TRBV18 with TRBJ2-7, with 14 bases aligning to TRBD2. The CDR3 has 15 residues. Losses at the gene ends were 5 bases for V and 6 bases for J; bases not matched to a gene: 6. The germline V gene encodes CDR1 KGHSH and CDR2 LQKENI. The CDR3 sequence: CASSGQTSGRAEQYF. CDR3 sequence (DNA): TGTGCCAGCTCAGGACAGACTAGCGGGAGGGCCGAGCAGTACTTC.

Concerning this clone itself: A junction end diverges from the germline sequence, so it may reflect a read error. The chain uses TRBV27 and TRBJ2-7; TRBD1 aligns across 8 bases. Germline V gene lookup returns CDR1 MNHEY and CDR2 SMNVEV (reference sequence). The CDR3 loop spans 14 amino acids. For the CDR3, the DNA is TGTGCCAGCAGTCACTTCCCGGGACAGGCCCATGGAATCTTC. Its translation is CASSHFPGQAHGIF.

The chain couples TRBV12-3 or TRBV12-4 to TRBJ1-5, with D possibly TRBD1 on 5 matching bases. Trimming took 3 bases from V and 5 from J, leaving 8 bases between them. This CDR3 contains 13 residues. The CDR3 DNA sequence: TGTGCCAGCAGTTTCCAACAGGATCAGCCCCAGCATTTT. Protein sequence: CASSFQQDQPQHF.

The genes are TRBV29-1 and TRBJ1-2; TRBD1 agrees at 9 bases. Trimming removed 7 bases from V and 3 bases from J; junction bases left unmatched: 9. Germline loops: CDR1 SQVTM, CDR2 ANQGSEA. This CDR3 comprises 14 residues. CDR3 amino acids: CSAARTGVDYGYTF. CDR3 bases: TGCAGCGCCGCTAGGACAGGGGTAGACTATGGCTACACCTTC.

The V call is TRBV18, the J call TRBJ2-3, with a possible D match to TRBD2 (6 bases). V lost 3 bases to trimming and J lost 2 bases, with 9 bases between them. CDR1 is KGHSH, CDR2 LQKENI, per germline. The CDR3 extends over 14 amino acids. This chain's CDR3 is CASSPWGDTDTQYF. CDR3 in DNA: TGTGCCAGCTCACCGTGGGGGGACACAGATACGCAGTATTTT.

The rearrangement joins TRBV5-8 to TRBJ1-2; tentative D call: TRBD1 (5 bases). CDR1 is SGHTS and CDR2 is YDEGEE in the germline V gene. The V end was cut by 4 bases, the J end by 8 bases, with 12 bases between. The CDR3 consists of 12 residues. CDR3 region: CASSRTYGGYTF. In nucleotides, the CDR3 is TGTGCCAGCAGCCGGACATACGGGGGCTACACCTTC.

The chain recombines TRBV2 with TRBJ1-6, with D possibly matching TRBD1 (6 bases). Trimming took 6 bases from V and 8 from J, leaving 14 bases between them. CDR1 and CDR2 from the germline V gene are SNHLY and FYNNEI. The CDR3 has 14 amino acids. The CDR3 reads CASRTGTTYSPLHF. Here the CDR3 DNA reads TGTGCCAGCAGGACCGGGACAACATATTCACCCCTCCACTTT. Combining the CDR3 with reference TRBV2 and TRBJ1-6 gives the whole variable domain EPEVTQTPSHQVTQMGQEVILRCVPISNHLYFYWYRQILGQKVEFLVSFYNNEISEKSEIFDDQFSVERPDGSNFTLKIRSTKLEDSAMYFCASRTGTTYSPLHFGNGTRLTVT.

The chain has TRBV2 and TRBJ2-1; the D gene is possibly TRBD2 (6 bases). The CDR3 runs to 18 residues. CDR1 is SNHLY and CDR2 is FYNNEI in the germline V gene. V was trimmed by 8 bases and J by 9 bases, leaving 32 bases between them. CDR3 sequence (DNA): TGTGCCAGCGGACGTCCTTACCCGACTAGTGGGGTAAGAAGTGAGCAGTTCTTC. Residues: CASGRPYPTSGVRSEQFF. The variable domain in full, completed from reference TRBV2 and TRBJ2-1, reads EPEVTQTPSHQVTQMGQEVILRCVPISNHLYFYWYRQILGQKVEFLVSFYNNEISEKSEIFDDQFSVERPDGSNFTLKIRSTKLEDSAMYFCASGRPYPTSGVRSEQFFGPGTRLTVL.

In nucleotides, the CDR3 is TGTGCCAGCAGTGAATACAGCCTAACCTACGAGCAGTACTTC. It specifies CASSEYSLTYEQYF. The chain recombines TRBV6-1 with TRBJ2-7; no definite D call. V lost 2 bases and J lost 2, with 10 bases in between. In germline, CDR1 is MNHNS, CDR2 SASEGT. This CDR3 spans 14 amino acids.

V gene TRBV2 combines with J gene TRBJ1-5; 9 positions match TRBD1. The length of the CDR3 is 13 residues. The V gene's germline CDR1 is SNHLY and CDR2 FYNNEI. With V trimmed by 8 bases and J by 6 bases, 5 bases remained unmatched. This CDR3 reads CASAGQGTQPQHF. As DNA, the CDR3 is TGTGCCAGCGCGGGACAGGGTACTCAGCCCCAGCATTTT.

This rearrangement joins TRBV7-2 to TRBJ2-3; D is perhaps TRBD2 (6 bases). Germline CDR1 and CDR2: SGHTA and FQGNSA. The CDR3 loop spans 14 amino acids. The V end lost 5 bases, the J end lost 3 bases, and 12 bases lay between the germline ends. The chain's CDR3 is CASSQGLQTDTQYF. The CDR3 nucleotides are TGTGCCAGCAGCCAGGGACTTCAGACAGATACGCAGTATTTT.

This sequence joins TRBV28 and TRBJ2-3, with 7 bases fitting TRBD2. The CDR3 is 15 amino acids. From germline, CDR1 is MDHEN and CDR2 SYDVKM. V lost 5 bases to trimming and J lost 4 bases; unmatched junction nucleotides: 9. CDR3 region: CASSSAGVTADTQYF. CDR3 coding DNA: TGTGCCAGCAGTAGTGCGGGAGTTACCGCAGATACGCAGTATTTT.

The rearrangement links TRBV28 to TRBJ1-5; 7 nucleotides align to TRBD1. CDR1 is MDHEN and CDR2 is SYDVKM in the germline V gene. This CDR3 comprises 16 residues. The V segment lost 3 bases and the J segment 3 bases; nucleotides outside the gene matches: 8. The CDR3 here is CASSLAGTDYNQPQHF. Written as DNA, the CDR3 is TGTGCCAGCAGTTTGGCCGGGACAGACTACAATCAGCCCCAGCATTTT.